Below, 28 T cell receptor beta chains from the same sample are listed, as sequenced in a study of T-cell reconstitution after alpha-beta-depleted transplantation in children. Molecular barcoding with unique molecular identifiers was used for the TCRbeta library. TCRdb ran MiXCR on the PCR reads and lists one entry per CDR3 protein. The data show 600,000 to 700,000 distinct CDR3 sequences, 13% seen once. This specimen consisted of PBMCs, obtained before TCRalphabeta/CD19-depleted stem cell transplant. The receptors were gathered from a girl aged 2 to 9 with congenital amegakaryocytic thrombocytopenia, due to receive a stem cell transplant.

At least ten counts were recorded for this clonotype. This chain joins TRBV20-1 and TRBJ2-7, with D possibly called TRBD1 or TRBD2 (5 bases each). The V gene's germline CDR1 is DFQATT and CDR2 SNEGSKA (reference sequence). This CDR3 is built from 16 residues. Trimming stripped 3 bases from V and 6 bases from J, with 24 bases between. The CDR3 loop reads CSASRGLGGLSREQYF. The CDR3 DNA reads TGCAGTGCTAGTAGGGGCTTAGGAGGCCTCAGTCGCGAGCAGTACTTC.

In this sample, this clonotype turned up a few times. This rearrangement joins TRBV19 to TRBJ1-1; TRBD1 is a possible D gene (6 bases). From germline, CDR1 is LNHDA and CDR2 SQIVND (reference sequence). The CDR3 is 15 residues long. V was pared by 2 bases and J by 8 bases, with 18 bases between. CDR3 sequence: CASSIWITGTKEAFF. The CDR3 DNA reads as TGTGCCAGTAGTATATGGATTACAGGGACCAAGGAAGCTTTCTTT.

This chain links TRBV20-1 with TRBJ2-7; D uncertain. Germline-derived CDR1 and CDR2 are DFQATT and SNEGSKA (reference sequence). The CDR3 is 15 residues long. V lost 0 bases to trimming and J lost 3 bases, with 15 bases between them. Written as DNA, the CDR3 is TGCAGTGCTAGAGATAGAGGTAGCCCCTACTACGAGCAGTACTTC. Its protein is CSARDRGSPYYEQYF.

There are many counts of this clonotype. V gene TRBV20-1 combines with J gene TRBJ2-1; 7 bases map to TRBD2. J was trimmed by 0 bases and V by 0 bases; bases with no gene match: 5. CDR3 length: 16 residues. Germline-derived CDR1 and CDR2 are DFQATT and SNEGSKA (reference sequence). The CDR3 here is CSARDSSGTSYNEQFF. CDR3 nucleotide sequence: TGCAGTGCTAGAGACTCGAGCGGGACCTCCTACAATGAGCAGTTCTTC.

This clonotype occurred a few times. As DNA, the CDR3 is TGTGCCAGCAGGTGGAGACCGGGGAGGTCTGAAGCTTTCTTT. Amino acids: CASRWRPGRSEAFF. The gene calls are TRBV6-5 and TRBJ1-1, with D unresolved. The CDR3 spans 14 residues. The V gene's germline CDR1 is MNHEY and CDR2 SVGAGI. Deletions cut 6 bases from V and 6 bases from J, with 17 bases between.

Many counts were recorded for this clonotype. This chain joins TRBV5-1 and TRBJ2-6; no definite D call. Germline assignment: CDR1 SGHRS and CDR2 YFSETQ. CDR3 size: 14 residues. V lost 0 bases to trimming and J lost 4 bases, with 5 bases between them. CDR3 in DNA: TGCGCCAGCAGCTTGGTAGCCGGGGCCAACGTCCTGACTTTC. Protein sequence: CASSLVAGANVLTF.

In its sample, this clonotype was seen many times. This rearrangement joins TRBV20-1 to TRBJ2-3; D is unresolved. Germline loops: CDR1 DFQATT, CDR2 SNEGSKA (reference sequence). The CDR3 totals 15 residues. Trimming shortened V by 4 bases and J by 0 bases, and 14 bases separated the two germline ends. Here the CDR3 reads CSATLRVLSTDTQYF. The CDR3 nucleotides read TGCAGTGCTACTCTCCGGGTCCTAAGCACAGATACGCAGTATTTT.

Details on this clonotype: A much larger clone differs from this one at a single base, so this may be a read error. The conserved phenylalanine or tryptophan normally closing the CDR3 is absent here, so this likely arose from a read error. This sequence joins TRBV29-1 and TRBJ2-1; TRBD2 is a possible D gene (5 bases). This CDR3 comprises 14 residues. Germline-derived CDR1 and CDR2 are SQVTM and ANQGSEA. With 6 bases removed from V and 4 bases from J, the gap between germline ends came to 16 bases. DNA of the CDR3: TGCAGCGTGGATAGCGTGGCTCTATACAATGAGCAGTTCCTC. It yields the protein CSVDSVALYNEQFL.

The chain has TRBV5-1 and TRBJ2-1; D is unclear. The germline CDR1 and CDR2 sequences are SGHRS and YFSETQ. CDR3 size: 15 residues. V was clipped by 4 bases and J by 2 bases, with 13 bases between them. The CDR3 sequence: CASSPILGTYNEQFF. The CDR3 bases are TGCGCCAGCAGCCCGATCTTGGGGACCTACAATGAGCAGTTCTTC.

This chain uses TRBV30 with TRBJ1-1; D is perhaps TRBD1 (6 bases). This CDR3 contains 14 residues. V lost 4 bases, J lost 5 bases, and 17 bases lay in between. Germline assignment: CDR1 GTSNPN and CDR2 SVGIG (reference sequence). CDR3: CAWTKTRGHTEAFF. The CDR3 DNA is TGTGCCTGGACCAAGACCAGGGGTCATACTGAAGCTTTCTTT.

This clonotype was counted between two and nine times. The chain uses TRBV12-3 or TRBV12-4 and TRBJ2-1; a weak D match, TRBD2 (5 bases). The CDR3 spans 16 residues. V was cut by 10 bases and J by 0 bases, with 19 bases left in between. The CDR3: CATSDSFRSSYNEQFF. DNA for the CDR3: TGTGCCACCTCGGACTCCTTCCGAAGCTCCTACAATGAGCAGTTCTTC.

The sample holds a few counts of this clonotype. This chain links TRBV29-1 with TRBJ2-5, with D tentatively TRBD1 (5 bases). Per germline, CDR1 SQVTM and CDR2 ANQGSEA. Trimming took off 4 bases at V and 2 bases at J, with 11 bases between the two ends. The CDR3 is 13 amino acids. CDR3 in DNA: TGCAGCGTTGCCCCAGGGCCACAAGAGACCCAGTACTTC. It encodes CSVAPGPQETQYF.

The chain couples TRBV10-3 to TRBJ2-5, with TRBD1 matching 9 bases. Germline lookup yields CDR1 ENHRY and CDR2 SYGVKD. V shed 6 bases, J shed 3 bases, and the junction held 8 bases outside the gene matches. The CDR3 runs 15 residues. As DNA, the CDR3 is TGTGCCATCAGCAGGGACAGGGCGGAGGAAGAGACCCAGTACTTC. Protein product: CAISRDRAEEETQYF.

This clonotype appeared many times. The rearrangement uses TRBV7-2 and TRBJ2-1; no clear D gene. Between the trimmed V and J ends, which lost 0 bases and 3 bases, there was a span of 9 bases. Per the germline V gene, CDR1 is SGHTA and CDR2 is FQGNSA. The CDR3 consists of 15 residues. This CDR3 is CASSLAGHIYNEQFF. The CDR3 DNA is TGTGCCAGCAGCTTAGCGGGTCATATCTACAATGAGCAGTTCTTC. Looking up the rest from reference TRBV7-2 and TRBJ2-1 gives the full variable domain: GAGVSQSPSNKVTEKGKDVELRCDPISGHTALYWYRQSLGQGLEFLIYFQGNSAPDKSGLPSDRFSAERTGGSVSTLTIQRTQQEDSAVYLCASSLAGHIYNEQFFGPGTRLTVL.

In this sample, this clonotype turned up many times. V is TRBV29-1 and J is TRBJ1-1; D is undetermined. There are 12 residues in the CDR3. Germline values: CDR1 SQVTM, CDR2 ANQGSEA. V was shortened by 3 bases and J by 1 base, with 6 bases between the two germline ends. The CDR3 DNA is TGCAGCGTTGATTCCAGGAACACTGAAGCTTTCTTT. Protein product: CSVDSRNTEAFF.

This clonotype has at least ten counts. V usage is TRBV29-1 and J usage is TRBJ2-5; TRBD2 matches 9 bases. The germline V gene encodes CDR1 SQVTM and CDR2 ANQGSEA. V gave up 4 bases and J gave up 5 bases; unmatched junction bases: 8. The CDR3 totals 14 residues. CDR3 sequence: CSVVAGEPRETQYF. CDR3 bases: TGCAGCGTTGTAGCGGGAGAACCACGGGAGACCCAGTACTTC. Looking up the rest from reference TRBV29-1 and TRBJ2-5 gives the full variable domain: SAVISQKPSRDICQRGTSLTIQCQVDSQVTMMFWYRQQPGQSLTLIATANQGSEATYESGFVIDKFPISRPNLTFSTLTVSNMSPEDSSIYLCSVVAGEPRETQYFGPGTRLLVL.

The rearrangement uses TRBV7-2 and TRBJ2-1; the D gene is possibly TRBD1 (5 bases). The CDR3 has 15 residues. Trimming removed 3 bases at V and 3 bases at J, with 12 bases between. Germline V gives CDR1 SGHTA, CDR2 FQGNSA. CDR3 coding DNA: TGTGCCAGCAGCTTCCAACAGGCTCACTACAATGAGCAGTTCTTC. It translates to CASSFQQAHYNEQFF.

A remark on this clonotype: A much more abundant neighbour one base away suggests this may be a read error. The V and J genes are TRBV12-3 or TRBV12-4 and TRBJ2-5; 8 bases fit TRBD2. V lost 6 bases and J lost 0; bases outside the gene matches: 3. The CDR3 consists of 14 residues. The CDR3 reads CASRLREDQETQYF. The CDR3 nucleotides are TGTGCCAGCAGGCTGCGGGAGGACCAAGAGACCCAGTACTTC.

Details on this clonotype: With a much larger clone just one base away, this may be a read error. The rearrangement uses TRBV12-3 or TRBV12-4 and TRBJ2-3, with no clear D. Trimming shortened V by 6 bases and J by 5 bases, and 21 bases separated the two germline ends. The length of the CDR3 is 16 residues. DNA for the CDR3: TGTGCCAGCAGCCAGGAAAGCAGGAGTGTAGGAGATACGCAGTATTTT. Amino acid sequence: CASSQESRSVGDTQYF.

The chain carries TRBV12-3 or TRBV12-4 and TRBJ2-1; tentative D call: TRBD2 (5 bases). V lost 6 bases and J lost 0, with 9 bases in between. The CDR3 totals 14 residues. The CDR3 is CASRVGSSYNEQFF. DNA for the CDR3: TGTGCCAGCAGAGTAGGGAGCTCCTACAATGAGCAGTTCTTC.

Here the CDR3 DNA reads TGCGCCAGCAGCTTCCGGGACGATCAGCAAGAGACCCAGTACTTC. Its translation: CASSFRDDQQETQYF. The chain recombines TRBV5-1 with TRBJ2-5; D could derive from TRBD1 or TRBD2 (5 bases each). Germline V gene sequence: CDR1 SGHRS, CDR2 YFSETQ. This CDR3 region has 15 residues. V gave up 2 bases and J gave up 2 bases, with 13 bases separating them. The whole variable domain, remainder taken from reference TRBV5-1 and TRBJ2-5, is KAGVTQTPRYLIKTRGQQVTLSCSPISGHRSVSWYQQTPGQGLQFLFEYFSETQRNKGNFPGRFSGRQFSNSRSEMNVSTLELGDSALYLCASSFRDDQQETQYFGPGTRLLVL.

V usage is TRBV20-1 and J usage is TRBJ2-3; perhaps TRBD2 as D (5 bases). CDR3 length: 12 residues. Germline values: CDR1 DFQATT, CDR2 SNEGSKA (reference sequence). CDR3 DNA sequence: TGCAGGGCGGGCGGCAGCACAGATACGCAGTATTTT. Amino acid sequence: CRAGGSTDTQYF.

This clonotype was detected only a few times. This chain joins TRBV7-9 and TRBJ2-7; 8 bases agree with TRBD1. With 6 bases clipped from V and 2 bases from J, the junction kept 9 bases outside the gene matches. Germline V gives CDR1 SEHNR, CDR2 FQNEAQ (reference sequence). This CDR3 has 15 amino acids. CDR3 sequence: CASSQGRTGTYEQYF. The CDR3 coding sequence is TGTGCCAGCAGTCAAGGCCGGACAGGGACCTACGAGCAGTACTTC.

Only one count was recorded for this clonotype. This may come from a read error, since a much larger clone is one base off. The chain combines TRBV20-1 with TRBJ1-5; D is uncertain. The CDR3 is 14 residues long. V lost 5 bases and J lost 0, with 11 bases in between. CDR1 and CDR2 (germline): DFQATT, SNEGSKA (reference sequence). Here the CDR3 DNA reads TGCAGTGCTTTGGCAGACCTTAGCAATCAGCCCCAGCATTTT. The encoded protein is CSALADLSNQPQHF.

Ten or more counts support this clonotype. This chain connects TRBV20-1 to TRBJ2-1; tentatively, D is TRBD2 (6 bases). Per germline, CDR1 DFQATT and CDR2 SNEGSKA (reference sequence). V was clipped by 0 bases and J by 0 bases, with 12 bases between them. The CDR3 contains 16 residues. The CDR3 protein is CSARDAAGSSYNEQFF. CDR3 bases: TGCAGTGCTAGAGATGCCGCGGGGAGCTCCTACAATGAGCAGTTCTTC.

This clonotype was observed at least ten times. The CDR3 bases are TGTGCCAGCAGCGACAGGGGGGATAGCAATCAGCCCCAGCATTTT. It yields the protein CASSDRGDSNQPQHF. The chain is built from TRBV6-1 and TRBJ1-5; 9 bases are shared with TRBD1. Germline values: CDR1 MNHNS, CDR2 SASEGT. The CDR3 contains 15 residues. The ends lost 6 bases at V and 0 bases at J; junction bases unmatched: 3.

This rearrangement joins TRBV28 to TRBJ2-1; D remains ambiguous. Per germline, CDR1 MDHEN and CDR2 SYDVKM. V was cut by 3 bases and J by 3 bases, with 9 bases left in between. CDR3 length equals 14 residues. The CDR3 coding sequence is TGTGCCAGCAGTTTTCTGTTTAGCTACAATGAGCAGTTCTTC. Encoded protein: CASSFLFSYNEQFF.

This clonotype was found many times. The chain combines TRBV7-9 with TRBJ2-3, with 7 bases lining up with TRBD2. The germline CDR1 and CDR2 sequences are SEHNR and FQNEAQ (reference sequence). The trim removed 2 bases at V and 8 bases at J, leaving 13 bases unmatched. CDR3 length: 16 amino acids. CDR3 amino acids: CASSLSGITSHGTQYF. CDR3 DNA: TGTGCCAGCAGCTTAAGCGGGATAACCTCCCACGGTACGCAGTATTTT.